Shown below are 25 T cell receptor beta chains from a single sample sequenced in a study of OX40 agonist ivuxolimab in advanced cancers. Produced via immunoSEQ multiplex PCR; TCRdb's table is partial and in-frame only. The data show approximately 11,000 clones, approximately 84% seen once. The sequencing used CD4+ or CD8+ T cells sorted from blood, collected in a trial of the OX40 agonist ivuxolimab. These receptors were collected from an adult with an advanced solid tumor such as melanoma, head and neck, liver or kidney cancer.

For the CDR3, the DNA is TGTGCCAGCAGCTGGGAGGGGGCAGAAAACATTCAGTACTTC. This gives the protein CASSWEGAENIQYF. V and J are TRBV11-1 and TRBJ2-4; either TRBD1 or TRBD2 may fit D (7 bases each). Per germline, CDR1 SGHAT and CDR2 FQDESV (reference sequence). The CDR3 loop spans 14 amino acids. V gave up 4 bases and J gave up 5 bases, with 12 bases separating them.

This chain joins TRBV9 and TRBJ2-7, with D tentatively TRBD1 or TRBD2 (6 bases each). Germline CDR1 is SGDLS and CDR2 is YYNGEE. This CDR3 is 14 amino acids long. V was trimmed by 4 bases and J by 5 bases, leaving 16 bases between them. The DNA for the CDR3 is TGTGCCAGCAGCTCACTGGGGGGCCTGGACGAGCAGTACTTC. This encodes CASSSLGGLDEQYF.

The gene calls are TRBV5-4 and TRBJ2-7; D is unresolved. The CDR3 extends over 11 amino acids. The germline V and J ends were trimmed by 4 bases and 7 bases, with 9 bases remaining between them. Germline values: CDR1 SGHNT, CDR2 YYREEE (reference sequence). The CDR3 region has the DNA TGTGCCAGCAGCGGGATGAATGAGCAGTACTTC. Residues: CASSGMNEQYF. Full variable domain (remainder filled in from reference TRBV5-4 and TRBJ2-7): ETGVTQSPTHLIKTRGQQVTLRCSSQSGHNTVSWYQQALGQGPQFIFQYYREEENGRGNFPPRFSGLQFPNYSSELNVNALELDDSALYLCASSGMNEQYFGPGTRLTVT.

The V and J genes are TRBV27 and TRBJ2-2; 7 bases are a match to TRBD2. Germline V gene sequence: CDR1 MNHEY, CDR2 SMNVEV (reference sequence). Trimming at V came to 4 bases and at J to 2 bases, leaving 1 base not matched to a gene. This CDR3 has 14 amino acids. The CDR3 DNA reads TGTGCCAGCAGTTGGGAGGGTAACACCGGGGAGCTGTTTTTT. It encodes CASSWEGNTGELFF.

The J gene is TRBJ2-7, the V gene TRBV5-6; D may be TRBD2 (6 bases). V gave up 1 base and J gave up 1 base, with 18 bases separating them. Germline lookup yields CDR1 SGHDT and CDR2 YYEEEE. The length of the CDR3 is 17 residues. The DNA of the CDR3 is TGTGCCAGCAGCTTGATACTTTGGGGGGATCATTCCTACGAGCAGTACTTC. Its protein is CASSLILWGDHSYEQYF.

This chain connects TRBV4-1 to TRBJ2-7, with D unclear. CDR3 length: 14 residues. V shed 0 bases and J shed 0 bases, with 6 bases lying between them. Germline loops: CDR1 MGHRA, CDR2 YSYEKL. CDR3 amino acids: CASSQEGASYEQYF. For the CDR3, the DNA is TGCGCCAGCAGCCAAGAAGGCGCCTCCTACGAGCAGTACTTC.

In DNA, the CDR3 is TGTGCCAGCAGCCAAGAGGGATCCGGGGCCCACTATGGCTACACCTTC. It is translated as CASSQEGSGAHYGYTF. The chain uses TRBV4-2 and TRBJ1-2; weak D call: TRBD1 (5 bases). The germline V and J ends were trimmed by 0 bases and 3 bases, with 14 bases remaining between them. The CDR3 totals 16 residues. Germline CDR1 is LGHNA and CDR2 is YNFKEQ.

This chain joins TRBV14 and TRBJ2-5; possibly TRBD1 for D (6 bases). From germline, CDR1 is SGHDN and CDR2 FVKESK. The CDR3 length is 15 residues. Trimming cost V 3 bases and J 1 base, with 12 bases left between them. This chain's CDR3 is CASSHLRGTQETQYF. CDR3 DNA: TGTGCCAGCAGCCATTTGAGGGGGACCCAAGAGACCCAGTACTTC.

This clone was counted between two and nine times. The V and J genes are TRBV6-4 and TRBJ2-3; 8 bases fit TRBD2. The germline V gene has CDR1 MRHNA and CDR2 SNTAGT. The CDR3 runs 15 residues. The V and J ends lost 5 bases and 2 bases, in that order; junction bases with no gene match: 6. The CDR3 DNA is TGTGCCAGCAGTATTTCAGCGGGGGACACAGATACGCAGTATTTT. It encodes CASSISAGDTDTQYF.

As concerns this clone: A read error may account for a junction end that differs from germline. The CDR3 DNA follows: TGTGCTAGCAGCTTGTCCGGGGGCTCCTACAATGAGCAGTTCTTC. This translates into CASSLSGGSYNEQFF. The chain links TRBV7-7 to TRBJ2-1; D is perhaps TRBD2 (6 bases). Germline CDR1 is SSHAT and CDR2 is FNYEAQ (reference sequence). The length of the CDR3 is 15 residues.

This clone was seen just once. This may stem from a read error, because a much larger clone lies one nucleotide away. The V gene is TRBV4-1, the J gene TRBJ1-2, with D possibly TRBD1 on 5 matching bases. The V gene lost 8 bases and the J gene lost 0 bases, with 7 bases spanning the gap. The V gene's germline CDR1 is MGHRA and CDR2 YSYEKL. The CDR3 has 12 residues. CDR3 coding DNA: TGCGCCAGCCGGGGGGCTAACTATGGCTACACCTTC. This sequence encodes CASRGANYGYTF.

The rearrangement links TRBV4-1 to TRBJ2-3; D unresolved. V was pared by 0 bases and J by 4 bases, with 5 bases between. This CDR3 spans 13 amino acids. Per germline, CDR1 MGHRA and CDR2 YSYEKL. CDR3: CASSQDSADTQYF. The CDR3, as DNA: TGCGCCAGCAGCCAAGACAGCGCAGATACGCAGTATTTT.

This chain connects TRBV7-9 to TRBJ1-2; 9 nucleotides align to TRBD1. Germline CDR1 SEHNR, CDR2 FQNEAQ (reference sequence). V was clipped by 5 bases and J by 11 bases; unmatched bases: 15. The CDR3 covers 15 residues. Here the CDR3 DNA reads TGTGCCAGCAGCCCCCGGACAGGGGAAGTCTTATTGTACACCTTC. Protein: CASSPRTGEVLLYTF. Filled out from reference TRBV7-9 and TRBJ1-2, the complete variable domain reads DTGVSQNPRHKITKRGQNVTFRCDPISEHNRLYWYRQTLGQGPEFLTYFQNEAQLEKSRLLSDRFSAERPKGSFSTLEIQRTEQGDSAMYLCASSPRTGEVLLYTFGSGTRLTVV.

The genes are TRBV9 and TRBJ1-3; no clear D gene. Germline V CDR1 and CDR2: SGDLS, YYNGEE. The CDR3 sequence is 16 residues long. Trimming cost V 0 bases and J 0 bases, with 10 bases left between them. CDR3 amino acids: CASSVDGFSSGNTIYF. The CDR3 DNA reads TGTGCCAGCAGCGTAGATGGGTTTAGCTCTGGAAACACCATATATTTT.

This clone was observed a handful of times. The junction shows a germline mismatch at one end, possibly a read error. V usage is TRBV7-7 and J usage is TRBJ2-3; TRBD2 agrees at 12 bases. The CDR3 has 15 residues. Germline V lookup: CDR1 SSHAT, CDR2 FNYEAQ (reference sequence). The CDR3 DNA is TGTGCTAGCAGCCCTAGCGGGGGGGCAGCAGATACGCAGTATTTT. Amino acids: CASSPSGGAADTQYF.

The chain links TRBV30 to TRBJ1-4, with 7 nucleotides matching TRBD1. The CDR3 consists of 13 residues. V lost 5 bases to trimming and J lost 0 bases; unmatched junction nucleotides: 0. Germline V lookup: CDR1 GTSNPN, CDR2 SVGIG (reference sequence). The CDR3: CAWQGATNEKLFF. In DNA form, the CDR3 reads TGTGCCTGGCAGGGGGCAACTAATGAAAAACTGTTTTTT. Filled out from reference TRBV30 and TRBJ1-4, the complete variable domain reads SQTIHQWPATLVQPVGSPLSLECTVEGTSNPNLYWYRQAAGRGLQLLFYSVGIGQISSEVPQNLSASRPQDRQFILSSKKLLLSDSGFYLCAWQGATNEKLFFGSGTQLSVL.

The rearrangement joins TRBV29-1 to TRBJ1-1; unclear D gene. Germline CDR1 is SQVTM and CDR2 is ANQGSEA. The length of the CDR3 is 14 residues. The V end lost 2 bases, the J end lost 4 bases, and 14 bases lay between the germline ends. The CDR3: CSVELTPEGTEAFF. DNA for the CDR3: TGCAGCGTTGAATTGACACCGGAGGGCACTGAAGCTTTCTTT.

CDR3 in DNA: TGTGCCAGCAAGACCCAGTGGCCCTACGAGCAGTACTTC. Translating it yields CASKTQWPYEQYF. The chain employs TRBV6-1 and TRBJ2-7; D unresolved. The CDR3 loop spans 13 amino acids. The V gene lost 7 bases and the J gene lost 2 bases, with 12 bases spanning the gap. Per germline, CDR1 MNHNS and CDR2 SASEGT.

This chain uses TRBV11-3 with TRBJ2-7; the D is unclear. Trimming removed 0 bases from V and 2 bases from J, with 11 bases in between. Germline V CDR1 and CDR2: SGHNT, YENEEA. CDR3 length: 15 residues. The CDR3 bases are TGTGCCAGCAGCTTAGACAGGAACATTGCCTACGAGCAGTACTTC. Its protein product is CASSLDRNIAYEQYF.

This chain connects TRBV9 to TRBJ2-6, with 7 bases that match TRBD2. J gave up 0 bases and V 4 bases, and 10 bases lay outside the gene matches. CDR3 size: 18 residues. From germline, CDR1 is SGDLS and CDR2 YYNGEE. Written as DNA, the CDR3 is TGTGCCAGCAGCCCCTCTTGGGGGGGGATCTCTGGGGCCAACGTCCTGACTTTC. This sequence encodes CASSPSWGGISGANVLTF.

The CDR3 reads CASSLGVNDRSYEQYF. The DNA for the CDR3 is TGCGCCAGCAGCTTGGGCGTAAATGACAGGTCCTACGAGCAGTACTTC. This rearrangement joins TRBV5-1 to TRBJ2-7, with TRBD1 as a possible D gene (6 bases). V was clipped by 0 bases and J by 1 base, with 14 bases between them. This CDR3 contains 16 residues. CDR1 is SGHRS, CDR2 YFSETQ, per germline.

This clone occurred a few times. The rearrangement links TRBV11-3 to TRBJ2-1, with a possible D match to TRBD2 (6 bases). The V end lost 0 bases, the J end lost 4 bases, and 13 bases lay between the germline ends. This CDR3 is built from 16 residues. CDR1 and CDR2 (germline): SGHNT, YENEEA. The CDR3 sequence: CASSLEGTGIYNEQFF. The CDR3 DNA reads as TGTGCCAGCAGCTTAGAAGGGACTGGCATATACAATGAGCAGTTCTTC.

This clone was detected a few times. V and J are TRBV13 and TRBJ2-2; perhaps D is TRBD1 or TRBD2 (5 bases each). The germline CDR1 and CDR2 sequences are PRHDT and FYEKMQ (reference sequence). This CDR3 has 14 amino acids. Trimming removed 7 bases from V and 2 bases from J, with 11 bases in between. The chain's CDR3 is CASTPGTNTGELFF. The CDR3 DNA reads TGTGCCAGCACCCCCGGGACCAACACCGGGGAGCTGTTTTTT. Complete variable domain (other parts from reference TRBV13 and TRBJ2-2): AAGVIQSPRHLIKEKRETATLKCYPIPRHDTVYWYQQGPGQDPQFLISFYEKMQSDKGSIPDRFSAQQFSDYHSELNMSSLELGDSALYFCASTPGTNTGELFFGEGSRLTVL.

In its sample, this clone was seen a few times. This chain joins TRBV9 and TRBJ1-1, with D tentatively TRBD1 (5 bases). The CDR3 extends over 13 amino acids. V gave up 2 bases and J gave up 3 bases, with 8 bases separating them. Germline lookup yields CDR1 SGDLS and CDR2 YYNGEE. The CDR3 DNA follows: TGTGCCAGCAGCGTGAAAGGGGACACTGAAGCTTTCTTT. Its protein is CASSVKGDTEAFF. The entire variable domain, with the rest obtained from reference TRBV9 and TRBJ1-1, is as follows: DSGVTQTPKHLITATGQRVTLRCSPRSGDLSVYWYQQSLDQGLQFLIQYYNGEERAKGNILERFSAQQFPDLHSELNLSSLELGDSALYFCASSVKGDTEAFFGQGTRLTVV.

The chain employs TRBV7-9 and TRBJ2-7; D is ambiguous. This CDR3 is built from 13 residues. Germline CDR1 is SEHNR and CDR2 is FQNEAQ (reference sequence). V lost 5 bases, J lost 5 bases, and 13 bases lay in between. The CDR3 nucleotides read TGTGCCAGCAGCAAGGCAGCAGACCACGAGCAGTACTTC. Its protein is CASSKAADHEQYF.